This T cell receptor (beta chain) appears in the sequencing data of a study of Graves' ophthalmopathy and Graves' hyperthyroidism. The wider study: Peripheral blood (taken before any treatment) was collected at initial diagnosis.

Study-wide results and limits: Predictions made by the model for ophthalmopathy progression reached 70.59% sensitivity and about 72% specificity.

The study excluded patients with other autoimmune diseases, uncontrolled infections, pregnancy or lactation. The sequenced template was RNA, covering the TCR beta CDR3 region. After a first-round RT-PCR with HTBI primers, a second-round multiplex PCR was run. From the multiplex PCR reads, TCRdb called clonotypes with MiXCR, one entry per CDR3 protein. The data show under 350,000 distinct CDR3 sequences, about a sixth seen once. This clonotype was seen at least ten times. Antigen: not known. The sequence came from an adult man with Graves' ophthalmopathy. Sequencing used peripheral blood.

CDR3 DNA sequence: TGCAGTGCCCCAAGGTCAGGGATAACTTCTGAGGGCTACACCTTC. Its protein product is CSAPRSGITSEGYTF. This sequence joins TRBV20-1 and TRBJ1-2; a possible D gene is TRBD1 (5 bases). Germline CDR1 is DFQATT and CDR2 is SNEGSKA (reference sequence). The length of the CDR3 is 15 residues. The V end was cut by 6 bases, the J end by 8 bases, with 25 bases between.